This T cell receptor beta chain was sequenced in a study of PD-1 and CTLA-4 blockade in melanoma. The method was immunoSEQ multiplex PCR; TCRdb's version includes in-frame clones alone and lacks a portion of them. The data contain 30,000 to 35,000 clones, approximately 90% of them singletons. The specimen comprised CD8+ T cells from peripheral blood, sampled from a patient given anti-PD-1 treatment. This clonotype originated in a human donor with melanoma.

In DNA form, the CDR3 reads TGCGCCAGCAGCCCTACAGAAACCGGGGAGCTGTTTTTT. Protein sequence: CASSPTETGELFF. The rearrangement uses TRBV5-1 and TRBJ2-2; D gene unclear. Germline CDR1 is SGHRS and CDR2 is YFSETQ. The CDR3 spans 13 residues. Deletions cut 4 bases from V and 5 bases from J, with 9 bases between.